This TCR beta chain appears in the sequencing data of a study of cytomegalovirus exposure and HLA in healthy donors. For the study at large: The roughly 120 validation repertoires matched the approximately 700 first-cohort repertoires in platform, a later analysis reported.

J was trimmed by 1 base and V by 5 bases; bases with no gene match: 12. The CDR3 has 18 amino acids. The germline gives CDR1 SEHNR, CDR2 FQNEAQ (reference sequence). Comment on this clone: Its antigen is currently unknown.

Method: immunoSEQ multiplex PCR; TCRdb's copy keeps in-frame clones and lacks some. The sample lists about 220,000 clones, approximately 88% seen once, with 11% to 15% in the top ten. Regarding the study as a whole: According to the study, roughly 160 TCR beta chains were cytomegalovirus-associated. High specificity and sensitivity for cytomegalovirus status were reported for the classifier. Most TCR sequences showed up rarely, but some public TCRs showed up in many donors.

This TCR derives from a woman in her thirties in good health and CMV-seropositive. This chain uses TRBV7-9 with TRBJ2-2; TRBD1 aligns across 8 bases. Input material: PBMCs. The CDR3 loop reads CASSHSPDRGGNTGELFF. Here the CDR3 DNA reads TGTGCCAGCAGCCATTCACCAGACAGGGGCGGGAACACCGGGGAGCTGTTTTTT. The full variable domain, in which reference TRBV7-9 and TRBJ2-2 provide the parts outside the CDR3, is DTGVSQNPRHKITKRGQNVTFRCDPISEHNRLYWYRQTLGQGPEFLTYFQNEAQLEKSRLLSDRFSAERPKGSFSTLEIQRTEQGDSAMYLCASSHSPDRGGNTGELFFGEGSRLTVL.